This T cell receptor beta chain was profiled in a study of cytomegalovirus exposure and HLA in healthy donors. Findings and caveats of the study: Across HLA loci, a later analysis found differing TCR association rates, with DRB1 most and HLA-C fewest.

A word on this clone: Antigen unknown.

Primers: 60 Vbeta forward and 13 Jbeta reverse. Some clones are missing from TCRdb's copy, which holds only in-frame ones; the method was immunoSEQ multiplex PCR. The table lists roughly 170,000 clones, 75% to 85% of them singletons. The CDR3 spans 13 residues. Germline-derived CDR1 and CDR2 are SQVTM and ANQGSEA. The ends were cut back, 6 bases at V and 0 bases at J, with 9 bases in the middle. The donors comprised healthy bone marrow donors. The V gene is TRBV29-1, the J gene TRBJ1-5, with D hard to call. Sequencing was done on a sample of PBMCs. This sequence was found in a young woman in good health and CMV-seronegative. This CDR3 reads CSVTRASNQPQHF. The CDR3 nucleotides are TGCAGCGTCACTAGGGCTAGCAATCAGCCCCAGCATTTT.